This is a list of T cell receptor beta chains from one sample in a study of blood T cell repertoires in COVID-19. The assay was immunoSEQ multiplex PCR, and TCRdb's table has in-frame clones only and misses some. The sample carries some 240,000 clones, 84% recorded once. The source material was peripheral blood. The receptors derive from a woman in her thirties or forties who had recovered from COVID-19. Each CDR3 is given with its conserved first and last residue. Each record gives: V gene, J gene, CDR3 protein.

TRBV10-3	TRBJ1-2	CAISLTGPTEYGYTF
TRBV5-4	TRBJ2-3	CASRATSTDTQYF
TRBV7-9	TRBJ1-6	CASSVSGEWAPLHF
TRBV7-8	TRBJ1-1	CASSPPVTGALMNTEAFF
TRBV10-3	TRBJ1-1	CAIRDRVRTEAFF
TRBV19	TRBJ1-1	CASHQGPEAFF
TRBV6-6	TRBJ2-1	CASRPFRLAGVNEQFF
TRBV28	TRBJ2-1	CASSLLANYNEQFF
TRBV7-8	TRBJ1-6	CASSSTHSYNSPLHF
TRBV4-3	TRBJ1-2	CASSQDSEAAGGKYGYTF
TRBV11-3	TRBJ1-1	CASSLDQIGGEAFF
TRBV7-2	TRBJ2-7	CASSLVAGGFSYEQYF
TRBV6-5	TRBJ1-3	CASRGGGTGGNTIYF
TRBV2	TRBJ1-2	CASRAPQTGSF
TRBV10-3	TRBJ2-7	CAISESLSYEQYF
TRBV7-9	TRBJ1-1	CASSSSQGKAFF
TRBV6-1	TRBJ1-5	CASSDVQGKDLPQHF
TRBV5-6	TRBJ2-2	CASSPEGQVFGAGELFF
TRBV6-1	TRBJ2-1	CASMRQENYNEQFF
TRBV3-1/TRBV3-2	TRBJ1-1	CASSQNTDEAFF
TRBV7-3	TRBJ2-2	CASSRLVGDTNTGELFF
TRBV5-1	TRBJ2-1	CASRGGDNEQFF
TRBV19	TRBJ1-2	CASSRTGGAYGYTF
TRBV7-9	TRBJ2-1	CASSPTGLTYNEQFF
TRBV5-4	TRBJ2-5	CASSLAMTSRETQYF
TRBV5-1	TRBJ1-2	CASSSGTPYGYTF
TRBV18	TRBJ2-1	CASSPGRNEQFF
TRBV4-3	TRBJ1-4	CASSQAGTPGGKLFF
TRBV3-1/TRBV3-2	TRBJ2-2	CASSQDPGGGELFF
TRBV28	TRBJ1-5	CASSLSDSGNQPQHF
TRBV7-9	TRBJ1-3	CASSFRDSGNTIYF
TRBV5-4	TRBJ2-3	CASSLRLAGDLSTDTQYF
TRBV27	TRBJ2-7	CASSSLAGYDSKQYF
TRBV28	TRBJ1-4	CASRPTGGEKLFF
TRBV7-8	TRBJ2-3	CATASGGTDTQYF
TRBV19	TRBJ2-2	CASNPLAGQNTGELFF
TRBV2	TRBJ2-2	CASSVLAGGQNGELFF
TRBV11-3	TRBJ2-2	CASSYNRGTGELFF
TRBV9	TRBJ1-4	CASSPWGHSLATNEKLFF
TRBV6-4	TRBJ2-5	CASSQDRQETQYF
TRBV19	TRBJ1-5	CASTGQEYSNQPQHF
TRBV28	TRBJ2-7	CASSLYRGGGASEQYF
TRBV27	TRBJ2-2	CASSLKGQGATLKNTGELFF
TRBV7-8	TRBJ1-1	CASSLAPGGANTEAFF
TRBV6-1	TRBJ2-1	CASSAGIAGVGNEQFF
TRBV5-4	TRBJ2-1	CASSLSGAGGPNEQFF
TRBV10-3	TRBJ2-1	CAISVALAENEQFF
TRBV6-5	TRBJ1-1	CASRPHGANTEAFF
TRBV19	TRBJ2-3	CANSIAPWGAGGPDTQYF
TRBV30	TRBJ2-3	CAWSRGSSTDTQYF
TRBV9	TRBJ2-5	CASSVAGETQYF
TRBV4-1	TRBJ1-5	CASSQGTGDNQPQHF